This TCR beta chain was obtained from a study of T cell responses to AZD1222 COVID-19 vaccine. In this sample, this clone turned up once. This table comes from immunoSEQ multiplex PCR, and its TCRdb copy is limited to in-frame clones, with some not included. The sample contains more than 100,000 clones, around 93% of which appear only once. The clonotype comes from an adult in good health. The specimen comprised peripheral blood, sampled on day 0 of AZD1222 vaccination.

The CDR3, as DNA: TGTGCCAGCAGCTTGGTACGGGAAGCTTTCTTT. Translation gives CASSLVREAFF. This chain joins TRBV5-6 and TRBJ1-1; D ambiguous. CDR3 length: 11 amino acids. Germline CDR1 is SGHDT and CDR2 is YYEEEE. Trimming removed 0 bases from V and 8 bases from J, with 5 bases in between.